This T cell receptor beta chain was documented in a study of early T cells in non-severe SARS-CoV-2 infection. About the research overall: Sequencing was performed on bulk RNA from unsorted whole blood, leaving chains unpaired. Regarding the study as a whole: VDJdb-based matching was biased toward anti-spike CD8 responses and missed private and CD4 specificities.

The TCR library protocol attached unique molecular identifiers to the individual cDNA molecules. Using its own MiXCR run on the 5' RACE reads, TCRdb lists one record per CDR3 protein. Of 60,000 to 65,000 distinct CDR3 sequences in the sample, approximately 9.2% were seen once. Deletions cut 6 bases from V and 1 base from J, with 12 bases between. The CDR3 is 14 residues long. Germline loops: CDR1 DFQATT, CDR2 SNEGSKA (reference sequence). Regarding this clonotype: Antigen unknown.

The sequenced sample was whole blood, obtained at baseline. This receptor was obtained from an adult who was a healthcare worker with PCR-confirmed SARS-CoV-2 infection or an uninfected control (not recorded which). This chain joins TRBV20-1 and TRBJ2-2, with D perhaps matching TRBD2 (5 bases). This chain's CDR3 is CSATRGLNTGELFF. The CDR3 DNA reads as TGCAGTGCAACCAGAGGGCTGAACACCGGGGAGCTGTTTTTT.